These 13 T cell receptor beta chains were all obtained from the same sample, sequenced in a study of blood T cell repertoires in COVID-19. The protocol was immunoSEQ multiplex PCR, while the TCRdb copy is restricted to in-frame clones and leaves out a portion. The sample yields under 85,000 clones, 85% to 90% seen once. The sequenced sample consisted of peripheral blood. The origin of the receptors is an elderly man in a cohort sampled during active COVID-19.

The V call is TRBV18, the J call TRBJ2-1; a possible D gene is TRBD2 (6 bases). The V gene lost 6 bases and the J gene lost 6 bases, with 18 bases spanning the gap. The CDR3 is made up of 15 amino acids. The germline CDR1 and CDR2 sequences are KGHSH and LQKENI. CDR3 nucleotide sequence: TGTGCCAGCTCGATGGTCTCTAGCGTAGGCAATGAGCAGTTCTTC. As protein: CASSMVSSVGNEQFF.

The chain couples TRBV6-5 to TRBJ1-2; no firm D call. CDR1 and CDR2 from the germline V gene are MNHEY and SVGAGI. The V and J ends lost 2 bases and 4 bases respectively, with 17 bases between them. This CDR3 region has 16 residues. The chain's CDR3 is CASSYEGGMSVYGYTF. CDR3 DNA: TGTGCCAGCAGTTACGAGGGAGGGATGTCTGTCTATGGCTACACCTTC.

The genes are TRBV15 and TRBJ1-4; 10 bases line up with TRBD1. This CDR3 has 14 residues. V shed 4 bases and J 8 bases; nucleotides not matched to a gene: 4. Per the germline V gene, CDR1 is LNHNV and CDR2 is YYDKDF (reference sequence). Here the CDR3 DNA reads TGTGCCACCAGCAACGACAGGGGGCACGAAAAACTGTTTTTT. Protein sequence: CATSNDRGHEKLFF.

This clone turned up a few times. CDR3 loop: CATGLAPYEQYV. The CDR3 DNA follows: TGTGCCACCGGACTAGCCCCCTACGAGCAGTACGTC. This sequence joins TRBV2 and TRBJ2-7; 8 positions match TRBD2. This CDR3 comprises 12 residues. Per germline, CDR1 SNHLY and CDR2 FYNNEI. V gave up 10 bases and J gave up 2 bases; unmatched junction bases: 4.

The CDR3 here is CASKGQGEETQYF. The CDR3 DNA reads TGTGCCAGCAAAGGGCAGGGCGAGGAGACCCAGTACTTC. The chain recombines TRBV27 with TRBJ2-5; D may be TRBD1 (5 bases). Trimming shortened V by 7 bases and J by 5 bases, and 14 bases separated the two germline ends. Germline loops: CDR1 MNHEY, CDR2 SMNVEV (reference sequence). The CDR3 covers 13 residues.

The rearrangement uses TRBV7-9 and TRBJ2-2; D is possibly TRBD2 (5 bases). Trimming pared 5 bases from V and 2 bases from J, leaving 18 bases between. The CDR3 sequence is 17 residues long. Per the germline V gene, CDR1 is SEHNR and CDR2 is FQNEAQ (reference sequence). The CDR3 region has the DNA TGTGCCAGCAGCCCCGGGGTATCTTTTGCAAACACCGGGGAGCTGTTTTTT. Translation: CASSPGVSFANTGELFF.

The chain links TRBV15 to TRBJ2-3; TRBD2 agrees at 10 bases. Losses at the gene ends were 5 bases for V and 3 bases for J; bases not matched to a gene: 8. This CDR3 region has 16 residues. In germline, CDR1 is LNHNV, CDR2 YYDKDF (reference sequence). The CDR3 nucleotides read TGTGCCACCAGCTCATTAGCGGGGGGAGATACAGATACGCAGTATTTT. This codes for CATSSLAGGDTDTQYF.

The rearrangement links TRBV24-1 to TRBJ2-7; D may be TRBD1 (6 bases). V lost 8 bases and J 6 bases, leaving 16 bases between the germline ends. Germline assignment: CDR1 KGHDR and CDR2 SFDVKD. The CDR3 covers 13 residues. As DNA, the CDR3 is TGTGCCACCACCCGGGACAAGTTTCTCGAGCAGTACTTC. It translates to CATTRDKFLEQYF.

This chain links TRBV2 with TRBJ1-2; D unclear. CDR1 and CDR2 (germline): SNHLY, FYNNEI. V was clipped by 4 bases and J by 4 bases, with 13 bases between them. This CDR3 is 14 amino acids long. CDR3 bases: TGTGCCAGCAGTGGGGCCCGGGGAGCCTATGGCTACACCTTC. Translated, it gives CASSGARGAYGYTF.

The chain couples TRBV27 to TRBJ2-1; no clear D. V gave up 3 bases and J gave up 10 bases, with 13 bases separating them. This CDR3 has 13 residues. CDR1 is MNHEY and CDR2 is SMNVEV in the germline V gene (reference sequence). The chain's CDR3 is CASSFSPGLEQFF. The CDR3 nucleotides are TGTGCCAGCAGTTTTTCGCCGGGTTTGGAGCAGTTCTTC.

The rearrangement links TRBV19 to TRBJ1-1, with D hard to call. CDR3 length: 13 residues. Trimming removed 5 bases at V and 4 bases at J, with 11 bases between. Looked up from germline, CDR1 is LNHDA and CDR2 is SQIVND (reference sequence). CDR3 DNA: TGTGCCAGTAGTCCAGGTTGGGTCACTGAAGCTTTCTTT. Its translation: CASSPGWVTEAFF. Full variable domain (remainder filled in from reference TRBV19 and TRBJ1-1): DGGITQSPKYLFRKEGQNVTLSCEQNLNHDAMYWYRQDPGQGLRLIYYSQIVNDFQKGDIAEGYSVSREKKESFPLTVTSAQKNPTAFYLCASSPGWVTEAFFGQGTRLTVV.

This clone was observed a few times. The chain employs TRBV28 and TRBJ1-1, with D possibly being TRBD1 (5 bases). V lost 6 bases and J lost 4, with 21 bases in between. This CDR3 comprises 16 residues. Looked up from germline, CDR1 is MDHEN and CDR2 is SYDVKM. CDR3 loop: CASRGPEGRGPTEAFF. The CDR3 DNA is TGTGCCAGCAGAGGGCCGGAGGGGCGAGGCCCCACTGAAGCTTTCTTT.

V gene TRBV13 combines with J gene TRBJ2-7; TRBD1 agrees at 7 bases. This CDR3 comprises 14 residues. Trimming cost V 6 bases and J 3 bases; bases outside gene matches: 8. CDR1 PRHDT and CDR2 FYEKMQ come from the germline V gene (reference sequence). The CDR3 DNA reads TGTGCCAGCAGGGGAACAGGGGCCGGCTACGAGCAGTACTTC. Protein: CASRGTGAGYEQYF.